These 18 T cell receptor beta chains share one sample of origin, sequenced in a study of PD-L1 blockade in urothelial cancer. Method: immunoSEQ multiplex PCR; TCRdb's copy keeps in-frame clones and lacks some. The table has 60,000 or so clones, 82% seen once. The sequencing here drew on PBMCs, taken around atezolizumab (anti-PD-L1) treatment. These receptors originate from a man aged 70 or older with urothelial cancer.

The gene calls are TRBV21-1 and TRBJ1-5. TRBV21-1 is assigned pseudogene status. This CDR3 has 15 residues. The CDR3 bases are TGTGCCAGCTTCGCGGCATCGGGGGGCAATCAGCCCCAGCATTTT. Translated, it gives CASFAASGGNQPQHF.

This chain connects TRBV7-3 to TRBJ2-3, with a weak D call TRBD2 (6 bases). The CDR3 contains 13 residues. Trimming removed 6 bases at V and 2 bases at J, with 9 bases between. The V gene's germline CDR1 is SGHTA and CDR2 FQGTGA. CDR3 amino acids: CASSSGATDTQYF. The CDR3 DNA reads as TGTGCCAGCAGTTCGGGAGCCACAGATACGCAGTATTTT.

CDR3 sequence (DNA): TGTGCCTGGAGTCCCAAGGACTCGTCCACAGATACGCAGTATTTT. It encodes CAWSPKDSSTDTQYF. V gene TRBV30 combines with J gene TRBJ2-3; D perhaps matches TRBD2 (5 bases). This CDR3 is 15 amino acids long. V was trimmed by 2 bases and J by 2 bases, leaving 14 bases between them. Per germline, CDR1 GTSNPN and CDR2 SVGIG (reference sequence). Looking up the rest from reference TRBV30 and TRBJ2-3 gives the full variable domain: SQTIHQWPATLVQPVGSPLSLECTVEGTSNPNLYWYRQAAGRGLQLLFYSVGIGQISSEVPQNLSASRPQDRQFILSSKKLLLSDSGFYLCAWSPKDSSTDTQYFGPGTRLTVL.

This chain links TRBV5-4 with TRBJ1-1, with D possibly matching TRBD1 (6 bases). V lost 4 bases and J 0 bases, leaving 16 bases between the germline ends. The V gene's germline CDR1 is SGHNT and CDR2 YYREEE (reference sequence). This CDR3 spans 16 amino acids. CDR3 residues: CASSPTLQGVNTEAFF. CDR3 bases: TGTGCCAGCAGCCCCACCCTACAGGGCGTGAACACTGAAGCTTTCTTT. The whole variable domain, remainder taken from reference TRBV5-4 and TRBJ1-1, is ETGVTQSPTHLIKTRGQQVTLRCSSQSGHNTVSWYQQALGQGPQFIFQYYREEENGRGNFPPRFSGLQFPNYSSELNVNALELDDSALYLCASSPTLQGVNTEAFFGQGTRLTVV.

In nucleotides, the CDR3 is TGCGCCAGCAGCCCTTGGGACAGGGCGGGGAGCACAGATACGCAGTATTTT. As protein: CASSPWDRAGSTDTQYF. The rearrangement links TRBV5-1 to TRBJ2-3, with TRBD1 matching 9 bases. V gave up 4 bases and J gave up 0 bases; unmatched junction bases: 9. This CDR3 comprises 17 residues. Germline V CDR1 and CDR2: SGHRS, YFSETQ. Supplemented by reference TRBV5-1 and TRBJ2-3, the full variable domain reads KAGVTQTPRYLIKTRGQQVTLSCSPISGHRSVSWYQQTPGQGLQFLFEYFSETQRNKGNFPGRFSGRQFSNSRSEMNVSTLELGDSALYLCASSPWDRAGSTDTQYFGPGTRLTVL.

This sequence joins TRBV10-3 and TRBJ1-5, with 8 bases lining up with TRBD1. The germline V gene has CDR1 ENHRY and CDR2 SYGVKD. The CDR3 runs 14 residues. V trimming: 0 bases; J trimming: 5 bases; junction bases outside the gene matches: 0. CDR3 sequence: CAISESTGDQPQHF. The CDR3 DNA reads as TGTGCCATCAGTGAGTCGACAGGGGATCAGCCCCAGCATTTT.

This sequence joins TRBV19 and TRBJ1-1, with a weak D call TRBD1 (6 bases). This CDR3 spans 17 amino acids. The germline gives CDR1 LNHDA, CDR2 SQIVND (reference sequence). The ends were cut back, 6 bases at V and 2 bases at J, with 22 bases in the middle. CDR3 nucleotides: TGTGCCAGTAGAAATAAGCCACAGGGCATCGGTAACACTGAAGCTTTCTTT. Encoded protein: CASRNKPQGIGNTEAFF.

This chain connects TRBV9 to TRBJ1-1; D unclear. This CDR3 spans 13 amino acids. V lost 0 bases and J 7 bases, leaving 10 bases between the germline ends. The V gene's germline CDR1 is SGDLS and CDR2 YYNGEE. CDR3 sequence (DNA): TGTGCCAGCAGCGTAGGTAGTGGCGGTGAAGCTTTCTTT. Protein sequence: CASSVGSGGEAFF.

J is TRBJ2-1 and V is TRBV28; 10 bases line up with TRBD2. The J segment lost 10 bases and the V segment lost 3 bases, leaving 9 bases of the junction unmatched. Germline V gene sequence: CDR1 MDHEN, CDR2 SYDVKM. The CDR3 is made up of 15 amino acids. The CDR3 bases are TGTGCCAGCAGTTTCCTTGCTAGCGGGAGCCGCGAGCAGTTCTTC. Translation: CASSFLASGSREQFF.

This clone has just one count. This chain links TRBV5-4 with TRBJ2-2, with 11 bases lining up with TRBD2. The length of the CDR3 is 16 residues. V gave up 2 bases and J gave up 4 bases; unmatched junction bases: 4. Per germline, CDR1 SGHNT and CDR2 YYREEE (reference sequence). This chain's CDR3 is CASSFRTSGLTGELFF. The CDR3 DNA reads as TGTGCCAGCAGCTTCCGGACTAGCGGGCTCACCGGGGAGCTGTTTTTT.

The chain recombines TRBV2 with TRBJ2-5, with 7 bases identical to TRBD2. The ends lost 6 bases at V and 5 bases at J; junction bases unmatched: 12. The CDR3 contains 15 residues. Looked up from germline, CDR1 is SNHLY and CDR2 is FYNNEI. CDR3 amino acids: CASRSRGGGWETQYF. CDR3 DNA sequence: TGTGCCAGCAGGTCGAGGGGCGGGGGTTGGGAGACCCAGTACTTC.

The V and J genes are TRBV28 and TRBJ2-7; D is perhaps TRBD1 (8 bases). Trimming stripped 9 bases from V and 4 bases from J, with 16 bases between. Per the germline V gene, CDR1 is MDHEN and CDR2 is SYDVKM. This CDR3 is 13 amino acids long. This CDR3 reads CASRGQGGYEQYF. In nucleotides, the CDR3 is TGTGCCAGTAGAGGACAGGGAGGGTACGAGCAGTACTTC. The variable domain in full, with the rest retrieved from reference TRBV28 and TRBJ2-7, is DVKVTQSSRYLVKRTGEKVFLECVQDMDHENMFWYRQDPGLGLRLIYFSYDVKMKEKGDIPEGYSVSREKKERFSLILESASTNQTSMYLCASRGQGGYEQYFGPGTRLTVT.

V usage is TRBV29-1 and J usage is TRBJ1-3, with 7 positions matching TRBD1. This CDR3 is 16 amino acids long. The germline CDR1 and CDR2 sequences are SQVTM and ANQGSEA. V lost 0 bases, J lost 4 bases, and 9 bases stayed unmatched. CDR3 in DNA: TGCAGCGTTGAAGATAACGCCAGGGGGTCCGGAAACACCATATATTTT. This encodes CSVEDNARGSGNTIYF. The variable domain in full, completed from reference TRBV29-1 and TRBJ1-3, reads SAVISQKPSRDICQRGTSLTIQCQVDSQVTMMFWYRQQPGQSLTLIATANQGSEATYESGFVIDKFPISRPNLTFSTLTVSNMSPEDSSIYLCSVEDNARGSGNTIYFGEGSWLTVV.

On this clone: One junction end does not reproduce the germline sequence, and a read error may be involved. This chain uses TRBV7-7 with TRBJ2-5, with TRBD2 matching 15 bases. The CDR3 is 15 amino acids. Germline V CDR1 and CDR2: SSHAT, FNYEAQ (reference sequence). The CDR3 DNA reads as TGTGCTAGCAGCGGCGGACTAGCGGGAGGGGAGACCCAGTACTTC. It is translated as CASSGGLAGGETQYF. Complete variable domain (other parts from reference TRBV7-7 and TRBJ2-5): GAGVSQSPRYKVTKRGQDVTLRCDPISSHATLYWYQQALGQGPEFLTYFNYEAQPDKSGLPSDRFSAERPEGSISTLTIQRTEQRDSAMYRCASSGGLAGGETQYFGPGTRLLVL.

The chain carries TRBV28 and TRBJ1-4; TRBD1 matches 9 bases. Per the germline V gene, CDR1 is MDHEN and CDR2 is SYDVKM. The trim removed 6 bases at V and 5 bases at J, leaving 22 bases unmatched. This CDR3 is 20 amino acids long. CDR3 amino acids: CASRTPPGQGTSDGNEKLFF. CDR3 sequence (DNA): TGTGCCAGCAGGACGCCACCGGGACAGGGCACGTCGGACGGGAATGAAAAACTGTTTTTT. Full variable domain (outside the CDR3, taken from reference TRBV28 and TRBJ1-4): DVKVTQSSRYLVKRTGEKVFLECVQDMDHENMFWYRQDPGLGLRLIYFSYDVKMKEKGDIPEGYSVSREKKERFSLILESASTNQTSMYLCASRTPPGQGTSDGNEKLFFGSGTQLSVL.

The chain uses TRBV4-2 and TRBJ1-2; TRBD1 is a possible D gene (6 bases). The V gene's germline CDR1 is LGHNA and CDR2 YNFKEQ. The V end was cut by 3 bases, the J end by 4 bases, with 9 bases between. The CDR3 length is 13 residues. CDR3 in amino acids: CASSQGAGYGYTF. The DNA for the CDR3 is TGTGCCAGCAGCCAGGGGGCGGGCTATGGCTACACCTTC.

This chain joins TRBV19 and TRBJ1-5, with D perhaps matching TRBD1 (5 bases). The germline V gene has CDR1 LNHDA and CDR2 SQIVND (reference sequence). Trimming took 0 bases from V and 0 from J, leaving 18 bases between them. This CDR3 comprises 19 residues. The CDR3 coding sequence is TGTGCCAGTAGTATAGATCGTAGGTATTTAGGGGATAGCAATCAGCCCCAGCATTTT. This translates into CASSIDRRYLGDSNQPQHF.

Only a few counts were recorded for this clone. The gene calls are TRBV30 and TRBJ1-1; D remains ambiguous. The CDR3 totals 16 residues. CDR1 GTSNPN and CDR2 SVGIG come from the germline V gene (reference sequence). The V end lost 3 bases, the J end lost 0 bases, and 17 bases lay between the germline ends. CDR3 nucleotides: TGTGCCTGGAGATTACCCGGAGTCGCAATGAACACTGAAGCTTTCTTT. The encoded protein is CAWRLPGVAMNTEAFF.